This T cell receptor beta chain was obtained from a study of vaccination and CD4 T cells after COVID-19. Overall study context: Overlapping peptides covering the spike proteins of SARS-CoV-2, HCoV-NL63, HCoV-OC43 and HCoV-229E were added to stimulate cells.

Concerning this clonotype: Its specificity is unknown.

The study, taken as a whole, reports: The study found that a median about 88% of reactive clones in convalescent patients appeared only post-vaccination.

This CDR3 has 15 residues. With 7 bases clipped from V and 3 bases from J, the junction kept 9 bases outside the gene matches. As for treatment: approximately 9-day PBMC culture with coronavirus spike peptide pools or control peptides (ViraFEST assay). Each of days 3 and 7 saw half the medium replaced by fresh IL-2 medium. Oncomine TCR Beta short-read sequencing was applied to DNA from cultured CD4+ T cells. TCRdb passed the PCR reads through MiXCR, listing each CDR3 protein once. Found here are about 16,000 distinct CDR3 sequences, about 52% of them singletons; the top ten hold roughly 3.6%. The sample in question was CD4+ T cells from blood, cultured in vitro, obtained before SARS-CoV-2 vaccination. The chain recombines TRBV12-3 or TRBV12-4 with TRBJ1-1, with 9 bases lining up with TRBD1. The receptor's source is a human donor who had recovered from COVID-19. CDR3 sequence: CASKLDRGPDTEAFF. The CDR3, as DNA: TGTGCCAGCAAGTTGGACAGGGGACCCGACACTGAAGCTTTCTTT.